This TCR beta chain stems from a study of blood T cell repertoires in COVID-19. Study context: The United States, Italy and Spain supplied acute and convalescent COVID-19 samples. PBMCs, B-cell-depleted T cells, or T cells were the source of the cDNA or gDNA that made up the material.

As originally analysed: Reference gene primer amplification yielded estimated nucleated cell counts. Libraries were prepared by immunoSEQ multiplex PCR; TCRdb keeps only in-frame clonotypes and omits some of them. That table gives V, J and clone size, and the DNA gave D and trimming. The sample yields over 150,000 clones, 85% seen once. Germline CDR1 reads SGHNT; CDR2 reads YYREEE (reference sequence). The CDR3 is 13 residues long. V was cut by 4 bases and J by 5 bases, with 12 bases left in between. Sequences were obtained from peripheral blood. The receptor comes from a woman aged 55-70 years with COVID-19, enrolled during active disease. This rearrangement joins TRBV5-4 to TRBJ1-2, with TRBD1 as a possible D gene (5 bases). The chain's CDR3 is CASSRDSTYGYTF. In DNA, the CDR3 is TGTGCCAGCAGCCGTGACAGCACTTATGGCTACACCTTC.